A selection of T cell receptor beta chains follows, all from one sample in a study of PD-L1 blockade in urothelial cancer. The protocol was immunoSEQ multiplex PCR, while the TCRdb copy is restricted to in-frame clones and leaves out a portion. Of some 120,000 clones listed, about 81% are singletons. The sample here was PBMCs, taken around atezolizumab (anti-PD-L1) treatment. These receptors were taken from a man aged 50 to 60 with urothelial cancer. Both conserved end residues are trimmed from each CDR3. Each record gives: V gene, CDR3 protein.

v_gene: TRBV13
CDR3aa: ASSPRSGNTEAF

v_gene: TRBV19
CDR3aa: ASSIGQGETQY

v_gene: TRBV28
CDR3aa: ASRPPRGSYNEQF

v_gene: TRBV7-9
CDR3aa: ASSSDRIRGNTIY

v_gene: TRBV7-9
CDR3aa: ASSFDTGGDGYT

v_gene: TRBV28
CDR3aa: ASSSPTGQFYEQY

v_gene: TRBV27
CDR3aa: ASNRYGRGSNQPQH

v_gene: TRBV15
CDR3aa: ATSRRVDSGNTIY

v_gene: TRBV30
CDR3aa: AWKLGRALETQY

v_gene: TRBV28
CDR3aa: ASSLNTAGGDHEQY

v_gene: TRBV27
CDR3aa: ASSFELAASTDTQY

v_gene: TRBV7-9
CDR3aa: ASSDRGPYGYT

v_gene: TRBV5-1
CDR3aa: ASSRGGDGRGETQY

v_gene: TRBV5-1
CDR3aa: ASSFRGSEGYT

v_gene: TRBV27
CDR3aa: ASSLASGSYLETQY

v_gene: TRBV2
CDR3aa: ASTGDATEAF

v_gene: TRBV14
CDR3aa: ASSQYMNTEAF

v_gene: TRBV6-5
CDR3aa: ASSPTGGNEAF